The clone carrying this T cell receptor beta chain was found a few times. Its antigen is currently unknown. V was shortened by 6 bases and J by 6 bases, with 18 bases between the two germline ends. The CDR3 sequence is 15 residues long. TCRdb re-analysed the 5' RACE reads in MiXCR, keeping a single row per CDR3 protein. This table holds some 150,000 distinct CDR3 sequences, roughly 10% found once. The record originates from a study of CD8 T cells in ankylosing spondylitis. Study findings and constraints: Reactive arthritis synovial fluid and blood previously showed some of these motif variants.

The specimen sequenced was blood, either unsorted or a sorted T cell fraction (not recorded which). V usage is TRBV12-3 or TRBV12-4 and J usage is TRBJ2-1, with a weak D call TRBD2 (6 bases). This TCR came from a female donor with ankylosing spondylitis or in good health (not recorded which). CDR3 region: CASRSRAGPRNEQFF. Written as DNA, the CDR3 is TGTGCCAGCAGGTCCCGGGCGGGGCCGCGCAATGAGCAGTTCTTC.